This T cell receptor beta chain appears in the sequencing data of a study of molecular identifiers for immune sequencing clone quantification. Across the study: Sequencing covered four of five parts into which replicate RNA from approximately 22,000 or 94,000 naive CD8 cells was split.

This clonotype was counted between two and nine times. V lost 7 bases, J lost 5 bases, and 13 bases lay in between. Germline CDR1 SGHNT, CDR2 YENEEA. This CDR3 contains 13 residues. Researchers sorted naive CD8 T cells as cells that were CD8+CD4-CCR7+CD45RA+. Bulk libraries came from a prior protocol with listed TCR primers. TCRdb fed the PCR reads into MiXCR, producing one record per CDR3 protein. The table lists some 650,000 distinct CDR3 sequences, 15% to 20% of them singletons. Material: naive CD8+ T cells from blood, with Jurkat cell RNA spiked in. Subset meaning: FACS-sorted CD8+CD4-CCR7+CD45RA+ naive T cells. This chain links TRBV11-3 with TRBJ2-3, with D unclear. The receptor was derived from a human donor in good health. Some libraries in this study had Jurkat cell RNA spiked in. The CDR3 sequence is CASNKGEGDTQYF. The CDR3 DNA follows: TGTGCCAGCAATAAAGGAGAAGGAGATACGCAGTATTTT.